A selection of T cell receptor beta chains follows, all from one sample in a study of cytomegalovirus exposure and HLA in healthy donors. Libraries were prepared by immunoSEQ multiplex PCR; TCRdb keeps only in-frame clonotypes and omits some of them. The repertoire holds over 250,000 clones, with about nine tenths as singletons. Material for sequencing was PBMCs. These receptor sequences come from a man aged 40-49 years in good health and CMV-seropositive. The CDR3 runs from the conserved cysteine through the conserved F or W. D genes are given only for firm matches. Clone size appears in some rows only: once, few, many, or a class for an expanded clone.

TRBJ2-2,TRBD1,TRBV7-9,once,CASSTGAGTGITGELFF,TGTGCCAGCAGCACAGGAGCAGGGACAGGGATTACCGGGGAGCTGTTTTTT
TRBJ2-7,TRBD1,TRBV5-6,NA,CASTLGAGGEQYF,TGTGCCAGCACCCTTGGGGCAGGGGGCGAGCAGTACTTC
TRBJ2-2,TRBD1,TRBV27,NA,CASRPGQQNTGELFF,TGTGCCAGCAGGCCGGGACAGCAGAACACCGGGGAGCTGTTTTTT
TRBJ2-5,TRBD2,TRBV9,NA,CASSPGLAEQETQYF,TGTGCCAGCAGCCCCGGGCTAGCGGAGCAAGAGACCCAGTACTTC
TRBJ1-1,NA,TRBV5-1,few,CASSLEDGGHTEAFF,TGCGCCAGCAGCTTAGAGGACGGAGGACACACTGAAGCTTTCTTT
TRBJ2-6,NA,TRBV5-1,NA,CASSPEGGPNSGANVLTF,TGCGCCAGCAGCCCGGAGGGGGGGCCCAACTCTGGGGCCAACGTCCTGACTTTC
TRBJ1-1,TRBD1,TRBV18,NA,CASSPDRVNTEAFF,TGTGCCAGCTCACCGGACAGGGTGAACACTGAAGCTTTCTTT
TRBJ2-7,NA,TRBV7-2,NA,CASSLERRHEQYF,TGTGCCAGCAGCTTAGAGCGGCGCCACGAGCAGTACTTC
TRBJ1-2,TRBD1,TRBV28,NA,CASSRYVRQGIYGYTF,TGTGCCAGCAGTCGATATGTGAGACAGGGGATCTATGGCTACACCTTC
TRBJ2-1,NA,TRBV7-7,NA,CASSLAPGATGHNEQFF,TGTGCTAGCAGCTTAGCGCCAGGGGCTACGGGCCACAATGAGCAGTTCTTC
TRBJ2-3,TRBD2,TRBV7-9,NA,CASGGREGPEDTQYF,TGTGCCAGCGGGGGGCGGGAGGGCCCCGAAGATACGCAGTATTTT
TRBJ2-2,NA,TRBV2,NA,CASPTRTPVIWIYTGELFF,TGTGCCAGCCCGACTAGAACTCCTGTCATTTGGATATACACCGGGGAGCTGTTTTTT
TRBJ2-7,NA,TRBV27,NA,CASSIATGVSYEQYF,TGTGCCAGCAGCATCGCGACGGGGGTCTCCTACGAGCAGTACTTC
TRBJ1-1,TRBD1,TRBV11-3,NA,CASRSQGDTEAFF,TGTGCCAGCAGGTCACAGGGGGACACTGAAGCTTTCTTT
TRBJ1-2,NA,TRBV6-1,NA,CASPDVGGNYGYTF,TGTGCCAGCCCCGACGTGGGCGGGAACTATGGCTACACCTTC
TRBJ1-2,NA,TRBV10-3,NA,CAISESSSFADYGYTF,TGTGCCATCAGTGAGTCGTCTTCCTTCGCAGACTATGGCTACACCTTC
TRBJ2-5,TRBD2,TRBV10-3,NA,CAISESTSGTETQYF,TGTGCCATCAGTGAGTCGACTAGCGGGACAGAGACCCAGTACTTC
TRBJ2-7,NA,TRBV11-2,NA,CASSLVVLYEQYF,TGTGCCAGCAGCTTAGTGGTTCTATACGAGCAGTACTTC
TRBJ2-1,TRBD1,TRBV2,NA,CAVRTGYNEQFF,TGTGCCGTAAGGACAGGGTACAATGAGCAGTTCTTC
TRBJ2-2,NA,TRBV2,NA,CASSDPDRNTGELFF,TGTGCCAGCAGTGACCCGGACAGAAACACCGGGGAGCTGTTTTTT
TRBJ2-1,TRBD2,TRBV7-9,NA,CASRPNSGTSGTDEQFF,TGTGCCAGCAGACCAAACTCCGGGACTAGCGGGACGGATGAGCAGTTCTTC
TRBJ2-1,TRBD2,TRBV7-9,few,CASSTGTSGTFYNEQFF,TGTGCCAGCAGCACCGGGACTAGCGGGACCTTCTACAATGAGCAGTTCTTC
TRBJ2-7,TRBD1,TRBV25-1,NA,CASSEGGDRAHEQYF,TGTGCCAGCAGTGAAGGGGGGGACAGGGCCCACGAGCAGTACTTC
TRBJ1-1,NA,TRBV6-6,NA,CASSYGGTRNTEAFF,TGTGCCAGCAGTTACGGCGGAACGCGGAACACTGAAGCTTTCTTT
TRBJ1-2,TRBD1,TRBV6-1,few,CASSVGQEHSGYTF,TGTGCCAGCAGTGTGGGACAGGAGCACTCTGGCTACACCTTC
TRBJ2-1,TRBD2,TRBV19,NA,CASSLPGLAAYNEQFF,TGTGCCAGTAGTCTACCAGGGCTAGCGGCCTACAATGAGCAGTTCTTC
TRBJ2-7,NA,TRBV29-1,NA,CSVFSLDFYEQYF,TGCAGCGTTTTCTCACTTGACTTTTACGAGCAGTACTTC
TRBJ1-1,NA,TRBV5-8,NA,CASSLFAGAEAFF,TGTGCCAGCAGCCTGTTTGCGGGGGCTGAAGCTTTCTTT
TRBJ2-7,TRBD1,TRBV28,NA,CASSLKGQTPYEQYF,TGTGCCAGCAGTTTAAAGGGACAGACACCCTACGAGCAGTACTTC
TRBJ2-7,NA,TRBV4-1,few,CASSQRQTESYEQYF,TGCGCCAGCAGCCAGAGACAGACCGAGAGCTACGAGCAGTACTTC
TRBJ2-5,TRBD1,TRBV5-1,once,CASSYGTGEETQYF,TGCGCCAGCAGCTATGGGACAGGGGAAGAGACCCAGTACTTC
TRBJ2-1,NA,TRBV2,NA,CASNAVSSYNEQFF,TGTGCCAGCAATGCGGTGAGCTCCTACAATGAGCAGTTCTTC
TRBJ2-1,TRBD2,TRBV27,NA,CASSSGAGGYEQFF,TGTGCCAGCAGTTCGGGGGCGGGAGGCTATGAGCAGTTCTTC
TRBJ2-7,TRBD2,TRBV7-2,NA,CASSLLASGVYEQYF,TGTGCCAGCAGCCTACTGGCTAGCGGAGTCTACGAGCAGTACTTC
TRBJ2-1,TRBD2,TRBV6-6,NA,CASSETSGRGHEQFF,TGTGCCAGCAGTGAGACTAGCGGGAGGGGTCATGAGCAGTTCTTC
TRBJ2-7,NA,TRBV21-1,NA,CASTTMGQGRMLVYEQYF,TGTGCCAGCACCACAATGGGACAGGGACGCATGCTGGTCTACGAGCAGTACTTC
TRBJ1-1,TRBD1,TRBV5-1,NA,CASSLETGYMNTEAFF,TGCGCCAGCAGCTTGGAGACAGGGTATATGAACACTGAAGCTTTCTTT
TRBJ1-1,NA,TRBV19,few,CASSTDGDTEAFF,TGTGCCAGTAGTACCGACGGGGACACTGAAGCTTTCTTT
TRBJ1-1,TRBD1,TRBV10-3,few,CAISESTGWNTEAFF,TGTGCCATCAGTGAGTCGACAGGGTGGAACACTGAAGCTTTCTTT
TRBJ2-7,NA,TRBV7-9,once,CASRPDRIPYEQYF,TGTGCCAGCAGGCCTGACAGGATCCCCTACGAGCAGTACTTC
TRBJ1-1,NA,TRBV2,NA,CASGAITEAFF,TGTGCCAGTGGAGCGATCACTGAAGCTTTCTTT
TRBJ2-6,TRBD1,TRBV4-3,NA,CASSQFQGVSSGANVLTF,TGCGCCAGCAGCCAATTCCAGGGGGTGAGCTCTGGGGCCAACGTCCTGACTTTC
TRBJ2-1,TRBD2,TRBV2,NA,CASISGRDNEQFF,TGTGCCAGTATTAGCGGGAGAGACAATGAGCAGTTCTTC
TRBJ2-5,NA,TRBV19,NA,CASSISEQETQYF,TGTGCCAGTAGTATTTCGGAGCAAGAGACCCAGTACTTC
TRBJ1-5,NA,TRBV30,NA,CAWSVQTGQPQHF,TGTGCCTGGAGTGTGCAGACGGGTCAGCCCCAGCATTTT
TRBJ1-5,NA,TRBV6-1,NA,CASSEEQQSGNQPQHF,TGTGCCAGCAGTGAAGAACAGCAATCAGGCAATCAGCCCCAGCATTTT
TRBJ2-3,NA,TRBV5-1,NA,CASSSNTDTQYF,TGCGCCAGCAGCTCCAACACAGATACGCAGTATTTT
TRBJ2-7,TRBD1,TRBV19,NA,CASSTTRGREQYF,TGTGCCAGTAGTACCACCAGGGGGCGCGAGCAGTACTTC